This TCR beta chain was recorded in a study of PD-1 blockade in classical Hodgkin lymphoma. This table comes from immunoSEQ multiplex PCR, and its TCRdb copy is limited to in-frame clones, with some not included. The data hold some 93,000 clones, with about three quarters observed a single time. Time point defined: cycle 4 day 1 (C4D1), after 5 to 7 weeks of nivolumab. Each and every patient relapsed after autologous stem cell transplantation, and patients got differing brentuximab vedotin exposure. This CDR3 has 13 amino acids. V dropped 7 bases and J dropped 5 bases, with 14 bases sitting between them. Germline V gives CDR1 SNHLY, CDR2 FYNNEI.

This receptor was obtained from a human donor with classical Hodgkin lymphoma. The chain combines TRBV2 with TRBJ2-5; possible D gene TRBD2, 5 bases. The specimen comprised peripheral blood mononuclear cells (PBMCs), sampled before the fourth cycle of nivolumab. In DNA, the CDR3 is TGTGCCAGCAAAATGGCGGGCGCGGAGACCCAGTACTTC. It translates to CASKMAGAETQYF.